Listed below are T cell receptor beta chains from one sample, sequenced in a study of metastatic and nonmetastatic thyroid tumors. TCRdb recomputed clones from the PCR reads via MiXCR. This sample carries about 30,000 clones, less than 14% of them seen once, and the ten largest clones take roughly a sixth. Sequencing was carried out using blood. Receptor source: a female donor with papillary thyroid cancer or a benign thyroid nodule (not recorded which). Some clones in this sample may be carry-over from other donors' samples. CDR3s include the opening cysteine and the closing phenylalanine or tryptophan. A D gene is named only where the DNA matches it firmly. Not every row has a clone size; where given, it reads once, few, many or a size class.

J	V	size	D	DNA	CDR3
TRBJ2-3	TRBV20-1	many	TRBD2	TGCAGTGCTAGCCCTAGCGGGAGAACAGATACGCAGTATTTT	CSASPSGRTDTQYF
TRBJ2-1	TRBV12-3/TRBV12-4	many	NA	TGTGCCAGCAGTGAACAGGGAGGGTCCTACAATGAGCAGTTCTTC	CASSEQGGSYNEQFF
TRBJ1-5	TRBV30	many	NA	TGTGCCTGGAGTGGAAACGATCAGCCCCAGCATTTT	CAWSGNDQPQHF
TRBJ1-6	TRBV15	medium-sized	NA	TGTGCCACCAGCAGAGAGGAGGGTAGCTCACCCCTCCACTTT	CATSREEGSSPLHF
TRBJ2-3	TRBV24-1	many	TRBD2	TGTGCCACCAGTGAGCCGCGGACTAGCGGGAGGGCCACAGATACGCAGTATTTT	CATSEPRTSGRATDTQYF
TRBJ1-5	TRBV6-1	many	NA	TGTGCCAGCAGAGCAGGAGGGGTAGGTCAGCCCCAGCATTTT	CASRAGGVGQPQHF
TRBJ2-1	TRBV6-1	few	NA	TGTGCCAGCAGCCCGACCCAGGCGTTCGAGCAGTTCTTC	CASSPTQAFEQFF
TRBJ1-1	TRBV6-2/TRBV6-3	many	NA	TGTGCCAGCAGAGAGTCGCCGGGGAACACTGAAGCTTTCTTT	CASRESPGNTEAFF
TRBJ1-2	TRBV24-1	NA	NA	TGTGCCACCAGTGGCCCCGACGTTGTCTATGGCTACACCTTC	CATSGPDVVYGYTF
TRBJ2-1	TRBV20-1	many	TRBD2	TGCAGTACAACCGGGACTAACCCGGTGAGTGGTGAGCAGTTCTTC	CSTTGTNPVSGEQFF
TRBJ2-2	TRBV28	many	NA	TGTGCCAGCACCACGCAGGGTGTAAGAAACACCGGGGAGCTGTTTTTT	CASTTQGVRNTGELFF
TRBJ1-2	TRBV7-9	many	NA	TGTGCCAGCAGCTTCGGCGCGAACTATGGCTACACCTTC	CASSFGANYGYTF
TRBJ2-7	TRBV4-3	many	TRBD2	TGCGCCAGCAGCCAAGGGAATAGCGGGATCTACGAGCAGTACTTC	CASSQGNSGIYEQYF
TRBJ2-5	TRBV12-3/TRBV12-4	many	TRBD2	TGTGCCAGCAGTCCCGACCCAGGGAGGGGAGTGACCCAGTACTTC	CASSPDPGRGVTQYF
TRBJ2-1	TRBV11-2	many	NA	TGTGCCAGCAGCTTAGGGCGGGGAGCCTACAATGAGCAGTTCTTC	CASSLGRGAYNEQFF
TRBJ1-4	TRBV2	many	NA	TGTGCCAGCAGTGTAATTCGCAGCCTAGTTGCAACTAATGAAAAACTGTTTTTT	CASSVIRSLVATNEKLFF
TRBJ1-4	TRBV30	many	NA	TGTGCCTGGAGTGGAGGGTTGGGTGAAAAACTGTTTTTT	CAWSGGLGEKLFF
TRBJ2-3	TRBV4-3	many	TRBD2	TGCGCCAGCAGCCAAGATCTAGCGGGAGGCACAGATACGCAGTATTTT	CASSQDLAGGTDTQYF
TRBJ2-1	TRBV6-4	medium-sized	NA	TGTGCCAGCAGTGACTCTAGCGGCTCCTACAATGAGCAGTTCTTC	CASSDSSGSYNEQFF
TRBJ2-7	TRBV6-5	NA	NA	TGTGTCAGCATTGCGGGATGCTACGAGCAGTACTTC	CVSIAGCYEQYF
TRBJ2-1	TRBV28	many	NA	TGTGCCAGCGGGGGACGGGCCCTTAATGAGCAGTTCTTC	CASGGRALNEQFF